A selection of T cell receptor beta chains follows, all from one sample in a study of cytomegalovirus exposure and HLA in healthy donors. The data were produced by immunoSEQ multiplex PCR, yet TCRdb's version contains in-frame clones alone and is incomplete. This table has about 150,000 clones, 60% to 80% appearing once. Sequencing input: PBMCs. These TCRs come from a male donor in good health and CMV-seronegative. Both conserved end residues are part of each CDR3. A D gene is named only where the DNA matches it firmly. The listing skips clone size in some rows; elsewhere it reads once, few, many or a size class.

J gene: TRBJ2-4; V gene: TRBV11-2; D gene: TRBD2; clone size: -; CDR3 DNA: TGTGCCAGCAGCTCCTGGACTAGCGGGGTAAACATTCAGTACTTC; CDR3 protein: CASSSWTSGVNIQYF
J gene: TRBJ1-1; V gene: TRBV27; D gene: TRBD1; clone size: -; CDR3 DNA: TGTGCCAGCAGCCCCGGGACAGGATTGAACACTGAAGCTTTCTTT; CDR3 protein: CASSPGTGLNTEAFF
J gene: TRBJ1-4; V gene: TRBV12-5; D gene: -; clone size: -; CDR3 DNA: TGTGCTAGTGGTTTGACCCGGGGAAGAGATAATGAAAAACTGTTTTTT; CDR3 protein: CASGLTRGRDNEKLFF
J gene: TRBJ1-2; V gene: TRBV4-1; D gene: -; clone size: once; CDR3 DNA: TGCGCCAGCAGCCAGGGGGCCGGAGATGGCTACACCTTC; CDR3 protein: CASSQGAGDGYTF
J gene: TRBJ2-7; V gene: TRBV2; D gene: -; clone size: -; CDR3 DNA: TGTGCCAGCACCCCCCCCTCCGGGACACGGGTTTCCTACGAGCAGTACTTC; CDR3 protein: CASTPPSGTRVSYEQYF
J gene: TRBJ1-3; V gene: TRBV11-3; D gene: -; clone size: -; CDR3 DNA: TGTGCCAGCAGCTTGGGGAGGCTTGGAAACACCATATATTTT; CDR3 protein: CASSLGRLGNTIYF
J gene: TRBJ2-4; V gene: TRBV7-2; D gene: TRBD1; clone size: -; CDR3 DNA: TGTGCCAGCAGCTTAAACAGGGGTCCCAAAAACATTCAGTACTTC; CDR3 protein: CASSLNRGPKNIQYF
J gene: TRBJ2-1; V gene: TRBV5-1; D gene: TRBD2; clone size: -; CDR3 DNA: TGCGCCAGCAGCTTGTCGCCGGCTAGCGGCTACAATGAGCAGTTCTTC; CDR3 protein: CASSLSPASGYNEQFF
J gene: TRBJ1-2; V gene: TRBV27; D gene: TRBD1; clone size: -; CDR3 DNA: TGTGCCAGCAGTTTTCGGCAGGGGGTCGGCTACACCTTC; CDR3 protein: CASSFRQGVGYTF
J gene: TRBJ2-5; V gene: TRBV6-6; D gene: TRBD2; clone size: -; CDR3 DNA: TGTGCCAGCAGTCCGGGACTAGCGGGGGTGGAGACCCAGTACTTC; CDR3 protein: CASSPGLAGVETQYF
J gene: TRBJ1-1; V gene: TRBV7-6; D gene: TRBD1; clone size: few; CDR3 DNA: TGTGCCAGCAGCTTAGGGGGACAGTACCACACTGAAGCTTTCTTT; CDR3 protein: CASSLGGQYHTEAFF
J gene: TRBJ1-2; V gene: TRBV27; D gene: TRBD1; clone size: -; CDR3 DNA: TGTGCCAGCAGTTCAACGGGACAGGGAGGCTATGGCTACACCTTC; CDR3 protein: CASSSTGQGGYGYTF
J gene: TRBJ2-7; V gene: TRBV19; D gene: -; clone size: -; CDR3 DNA: TGTGCCAGTAGTATCGAGGGAGCAAGCTACGAGCAGTACTTC; CDR3 protein: CASSIEGASYEQYF
J gene: TRBJ2-7; V gene: TRBV18; D gene: TRBD1; clone size: -; CDR3 DNA: TGTGTCAGCTCAGTTCCGACAGGGACCTCCTACGAGCAGTACTTC; CDR3 protein: CVSSVPTGTSYEQYF
J gene: TRBJ2-2; V gene: TRBV5-1; D gene: TRBD1; clone size: few; CDR3 DNA: TGCGCCAGCAGCCCGGGGACAGGGGATCGCGGGGAGCTGTTTTTT; CDR3 protein: CASSPGTGDRGELFF
J gene: TRBJ1-1; V gene: TRBV20-1; D gene: -; clone size: -; CDR3 DNA: TGCAGTGCTATACAGGGCGCTGAAGCTTTCTTT; CDR3 protein: CSAIQGAEAFF
J gene: TRBJ2-1; V gene: TRBV7-9; D gene: TRBD2; clone size: -; CDR3 DNA: TGTGCCAGCAGCAGGTCGACTAGCGGGGTATACAATGAGCAGTTCTTC; CDR3 protein: CASSRSTSGVYNEQFF
J gene: TRBJ1-1; V gene: TRBV6-1; D gene: -; clone size: -; CDR3 DNA: TGTGCCAGCAGTGAATCGGCATCGAGGACTGAAGCTTTCTTT; CDR3 protein: CASSESASRTEAFF
J gene: TRBJ2-7; V gene: TRBV6-5; D gene: TRBD2; clone size: once; CDR3 DNA: TGTGCCAGCAGGCCCCTAGCGGGAAGCTCCTACGAGCAGTACTTC; CDR3 protein: CASRPLAGSSYEQYF
J gene: TRBJ2-3; V gene: TRBV4-2; D gene: -; clone size: once; CDR3 DNA: TGTGCCAGCAGCCTCTCGAGTAGCACAGATACGCAGTATTTT; CDR3 protein: CASSLSSSTDTQYF
J gene: TRBJ2-7; V gene: TRBV5-4; D gene: -; clone size: -; CDR3 DNA: TGTGCCAGCAGCCCGTTCGCGGGATCCTACGAGCAGTACTTC; CDR3 protein: CASSPFAGSYEQYF
J gene: TRBJ2-3; V gene: TRBV13; D gene: TRBD2; clone size: once; CDR3 DNA: TGTGCCAGCAGAACAGCGGGGGGTACAGATACGCAGTATTTT; CDR3 protein: CASRTAGGTDTQYF
J gene: TRBJ2-2; V gene: TRBV30; D gene: TRBD1; clone size: -; CDR3 DNA: TGTGCCTGGAGTTCCGGGACAGGGGTGGGGGAGCTGTTTTTT; CDR3 protein: CAWSSGTGVGELFF
J gene: TRBJ2-7; V gene: TRBV29-1; D gene: -; clone size: few; CDR3 DNA: TGCAGCGTTGCCGTGACGAGCGCCTACGAGCAGTACTTC; CDR3 protein: CSVAVTSAYEQYF
J gene: TRBJ2-1; V gene: TRBV6-5; D gene: TRBD2; clone size: -; CDR3 DNA: TGTGCCAGCAGCTACCGACTAGCCGCTGAGCAGTTCTTC; CDR3 protein: CASSYRLAAEQFF
J gene: TRBJ2-1; V gene: TRBV7-2; D gene: TRBD1; clone size: -; CDR3 DNA: TGTGCCAGCAGCTTAGCGCCGCAGGGGGCAAGCTTTAGGAATGAGCAGTTCTTC; CDR3 protein: CASSLAPQGASFRNEQFF
J gene: TRBJ1-1; V gene: TRBV6-6; D gene: -; clone size: few; CDR3 DNA: TGTGCCAGCAGTTACAATGGGGCGAGGACTGAAGCTTTCTTT; CDR3 protein: CASSYNGARTEAFF
J gene: TRBJ1-6; V gene: TRBV4-3; D gene: TRBD1; clone size: -; CDR3 DNA: TGCGCCAGCAGCCAAGGGACAGGGGCAAGGTCACCCCTCCACTTT; CDR3 protein: CASSQGTGARSPLHF
J gene: TRBJ2-7; V gene: TRBV6-6; D gene: TRBD2; clone size: -; CDR3 DNA: TGTGCCAGCTGGACTAGCGGGAGTTACGAGCAGTACTTC; CDR3 protein: CASWTSGSYEQYF
J gene: TRBJ1-1; V gene: TRBV19; D gene: TRBD1; clone size: -; CDR3 DNA: TGTGCCAGTAGTAACAGGGGGAAGAACACTGAAGCTTTCTTT; CDR3 protein: CASSNRGKNTEAFF
J gene: TRBJ1-6; V gene: TRBV5-1; D gene: TRBD1; clone size: -; CDR3 DNA: TGCGCCAGCAGCTCAAGGACAGGCCAAAATTCACCCCTCCACTTT; CDR3 protein: CASSSRTGQNSPLHF
J gene: TRBJ2-1; V gene: TRBV2; D gene: -; clone size: once; CDR3 DNA: TGTGCCAGCAGTCAGGGAGGGGGTCTCTCCTACAATGAGCAGTTCTTC; CDR3 protein: CASSQGGGLSYNEQFF
J gene: TRBJ2-3; V gene: TRBV10-3; D gene: TRBD1; clone size: -; CDR3 DNA: TGTGCCATCAGTAAGGACAGGGAAGATACGCAGTATTTT; CDR3 protein: CAISKDREDTQYF
J gene: TRBJ1-3; V gene: TRBV6-1; D gene: -; clone size: -; CDR3 DNA: TGTGCCAGCAGACACCCCCAGGGAAGTGGAAACACCATATATTTT; CDR3 protein: CASRHPQGSGNTIYF
J gene: TRBJ2-3; V gene: TRBV5-1; D gene: -; clone size: once; CDR3 DNA: TGCGCCGGCAGCATCCTGGATACGCAGTATTTT; CDR3 protein: CAGSILDTQYF
J gene: TRBJ2-3; V gene: TRBV5-8; D gene: TRBD2; clone size: -; CDR3 DNA: TGTGCCAGCAGCTTGAGGTCTGCGGGGGGTACGCAGTATTTT; CDR3 protein: CASSLRSAGGTQYF
J gene: TRBJ2-2; V gene: TRBV5-1; D gene: TRBD1; clone size: -; CDR3 DNA: TGCGCCAGCAGCTTGGGAAGAGACAGGGTCACCGGGGAGCTGTTTTTT; CDR3 protein: CASSLGRDRVTGELFF
J gene: TRBJ2-7; V gene: TRBV5-1; D gene: TRBD2; clone size: -; CDR3 DNA: TGCGCCAGCAGCCCCGGGACTAGCGGGAGGGGCGAGCAGTACTTC; CDR3 protein: CASSPGTSGRGEQYF
J gene: TRBJ1-6; V gene: TRBV7-9; D gene: -; clone size: -; CDR3 DNA: TGTTCCAGCAGCCCGGGTTTCGACGAGAATTCACCCCTCCACTTT; CDR3 protein: CSSSPGFDENSPLHF
J gene: TRBJ2-6; V gene: TRBV5-1; D gene: TRBD1; clone size: -; CDR3 DNA: TGCGCCAGCCAACAGGGGTCCTCTGGGGCCAACGTCCTGACTTTC; CDR3 protein: CASQQGSSGANVLTF
J gene: TRBJ1-5; V gene: TRBV18; D gene: -; clone size: few; CDR3 DNA: TGTGCCAGCTCCCAAGAAAACAGCCGCAATCAGCCCCAGCATTTT; CDR3 protein: CASSQENSRNQPQHF
J gene: TRBJ2-5; V gene: TRBV7-2; D gene: -; clone size: -; CDR3 DNA: TGTGCCAGCAGTTCACCGGGACTCAAAGAGACCCAGTACTTC; CDR3 protein: CASSSPGLKETQYF
J gene: TRBJ2-3; V gene: TRBV25-1; D gene: -; clone size: once; CDR3 DNA: TGTGCCAGCAGTGGCAGGGCAACAGATACGCAGTATTTT; CDR3 protein: CASSGRATDTQYF
J gene: TRBJ2-1; V gene: TRBV7-2; D gene: TRBD1; clone size: -; CDR3 DNA: TGTGCCAGCAGCTCCGGGGGGACAGGGGGTCATGAGCAGTTCTTC; CDR3 protein: CASSSGGTGGHEQFF
J gene: TRBJ2-7; V gene: TRBV18; D gene: TRBD1; clone size: -; CDR3 DNA: TGTGCCAGCTCAGGTAACAGGGGTCTCTACGAGCAGTACTTC; CDR3 protein: CASSGNRGLYEQYF
J gene: TRBJ2-4; V gene: TRBV7-2; D gene: -; clone size: -; CDR3 DNA: TGTGCCAGCTCGGAGGGAGTGCTATCAGCCAAAAACATTCAGTACTTC; CDR3 protein: CASSEGVLSAKNIQYF
J gene: TRBJ2-7; V gene: TRBV7-9; D gene: -; clone size: -; CDR3 DNA: TGTGCCAGCAGCTTTGGACAGCTTTCCTACGAGCAGTACTTC; CDR3 protein: CASSFGQLSYEQYF
J gene: TRBJ1-1; V gene: TRBV29-1; D gene: -; clone size: -; CDR3 DNA: TGCAGCGTAAAAAATCTCAACACTGAAGCTTTCTTT; CDR3 protein: CSVKNLNTEAFF
J gene: TRBJ2-1; V gene: TRBV30; D gene: -; clone size: -; CDR3 DNA: TGTGCCTGCGACGGACAGTACAATGAGCAGTTCTTC; CDR3 protein: CACDGQYNEQFF
J gene: TRBJ2-3; V gene: TRBV11-3; D gene: TRBD2; clone size: -; CDR3 DNA: TGTGCCAGCAGCCCGACTAGCGGTGCCTATACGCAGTATTTT; CDR3 protein: CASSPTSGAYTQYF
J gene: TRBJ2-7; V gene: TRBV11-2; D gene: TRBD2; clone size: -; CDR3 DNA: TGTGCCAGCAGCTTCGGGACTAGCAGAGACGAGCAGTACTTC; CDR3 protein: CASSFGTSRDEQYF
J gene: TRBJ2-3; V gene: TRBV18; D gene: TRBD1; clone size: -; CDR3 DNA: TGTGCCAGCTCACCACAGAGGGGACAGACAGATACGCAGTATTTT; CDR3 protein: CASSPQRGQTDTQYF
J gene: TRBJ2-7; V gene: TRBV2; D gene: -; clone size: -; CDR3 DNA: TGTGCCAGCAGTGCCTTACGGGGGAGTTACGAGCAGTACTTC; CDR3 protein: CASSALRGSYEQYF
J gene: TRBJ2-1; V gene: TRBV7-2; D gene: TRBD2; clone size: -; CDR3 DNA: TGTGCCAGCAAAACCCCGGGACTAGCGGGAGGTTTCGATGAGCAGTTCTTC; CDR3 protein: CASKTPGLAGGFDEQFF
J gene: TRBJ1-1; V gene: TRBV5-1; D gene: -; clone size: -; CDR3 DNA: TGCGCCAGCAGCTTACGTCAGGGCGTTAACACTGAAGCTTTCTTT; CDR3 protein: CASSLRQGVNTEAFF
J gene: TRBJ1-4; V gene: TRBV10-3; D gene: -; clone size: -; CDR3 DNA: TGTGCCATCAGTGAGACGATTGTAACAGGCTATGCAACTAATGAAAAACTGTTTTTT; CDR3 protein: CAISETIVTGYATNEKLFF
J gene: TRBJ1-1; V gene: TRBV7-2; D gene: -; clone size: -; CDR3 DNA: TGTGCCAGCAGCACCAATCCTGCGGGGCGATGGATGAACACTGAAGCTTTCTTT; CDR3 protein: CASSTNPAGRWMNTEAFF
J gene: TRBJ2-5; V gene: TRBV5-1; D gene: -; clone size: -; CDR3 DNA: TGCGCCAGCAGCTTGGGGGGGGTGGGTCTTTACCAAGAGACCCAGTACTTC; CDR3 protein: CASSLGGVGLYQETQYF
J gene: TRBJ1-1; V gene: TRBV11-3; D gene: -; clone size: -; CDR3 DNA: TGTGCCAGCAGCTCCCCCAATCATGGCGAAGCTTTCTTT; CDR3 protein: CASSSPNHGEAFF